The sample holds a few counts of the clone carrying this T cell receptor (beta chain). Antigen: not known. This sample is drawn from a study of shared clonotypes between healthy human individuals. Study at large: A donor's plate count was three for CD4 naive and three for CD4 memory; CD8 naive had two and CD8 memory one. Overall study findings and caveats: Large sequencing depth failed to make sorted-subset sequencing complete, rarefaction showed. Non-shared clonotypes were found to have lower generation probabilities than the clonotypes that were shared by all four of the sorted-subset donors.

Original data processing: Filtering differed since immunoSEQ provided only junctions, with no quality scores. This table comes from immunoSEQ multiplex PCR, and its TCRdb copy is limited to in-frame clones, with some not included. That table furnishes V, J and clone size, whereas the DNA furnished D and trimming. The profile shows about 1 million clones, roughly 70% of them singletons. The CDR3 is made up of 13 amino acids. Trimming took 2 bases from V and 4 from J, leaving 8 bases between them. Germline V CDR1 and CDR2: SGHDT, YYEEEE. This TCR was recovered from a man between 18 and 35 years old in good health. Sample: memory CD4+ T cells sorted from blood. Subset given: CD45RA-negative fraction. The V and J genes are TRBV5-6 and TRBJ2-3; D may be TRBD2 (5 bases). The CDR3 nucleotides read TGTGCCAGCAGCTTTACGAGGGCAGATACGCAGTATTTT. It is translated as CASSFTRADTQYF.